The T cell receptor beta chain described here comes from a study of post-analysis software for immune sequencing data. Study details: Disease courses included relapsing-remitting, secondary progressive and progressive-relapsing multiple sclerosis. Whole-study results and caveats: TRBV5-6, TRBV5-1 and TRBV20-1 were among four or five TRBV segments more frequent in patients than controls.

TCR beta cDNA libraries had unique molecular identifiers. Each CDR3 protein gets one entry after TCRdb re-called the PCR reads with MiXCR. This sample yields hundreds of thousands of distinct CDR3 sequences, of which 36% are seen a single time; 4% to 5.5% belongs to the top ten. The CDR3 runs to 12 residues. Germline CDR1 is SGHDT and CDR2 is YYEEEE. Comment on this clonotype: The antigen is not known. Possible read error: a much larger clone is one base away.

This rearrangement joins TRBV5-6 to TRBJ1-1, with no clear D. Material: blood. This clonotype originated in a girl aged 10 to 17 with multiple sclerosis. This CDR3 is CANSSSSTEAFF. For the CDR3, the DNA is TGTGCCAACAGCTCCTCTAGCACTGAAGCTTTCTTT. Full variable domain (missing parts from reference TRBV5-6 and TRBJ1-1): DAGVTQSPTHLIKTRGQQVTLRCSPKSGHDTVSWYQQALGQGPQFIFQYYEEEERQRGNFPDRFSGHQFPNYSSELNVNALLLGDSALYLCANSSSSTEAFFGQGTRLTVV.